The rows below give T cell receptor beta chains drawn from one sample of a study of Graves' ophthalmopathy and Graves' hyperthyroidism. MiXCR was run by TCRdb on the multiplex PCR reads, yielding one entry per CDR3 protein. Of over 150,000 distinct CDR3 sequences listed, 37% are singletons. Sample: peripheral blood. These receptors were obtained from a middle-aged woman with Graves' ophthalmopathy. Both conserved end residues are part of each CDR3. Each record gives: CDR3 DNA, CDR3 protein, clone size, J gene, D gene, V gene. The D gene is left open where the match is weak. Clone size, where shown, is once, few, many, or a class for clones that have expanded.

CDR3nt: TGTGCCAGCAGAGGGACTAGCTCCGGCGAGCAGTACTTC
CDR3aa: CASRGTSSGEQYF
abundance: -
j_gene: TRBJ2-7
d_gene: TRBD2
v_gene: TRBV27

CDR3nt: TGCGCCAGCAGCCAAGGAACAGGGGGCGTTGTCGGCACTGAAGCTTTCTTT
CDR3aa: CASSQGTGGVVGTEAFF
abundance: many
j_gene: TRBJ1-1
d_gene: TRBD1
v_gene: TRBV4-1

CDR3nt: TGTGCCAGCAGTTTAGAGGGGGGGACAGGGGTTCAAAGACGGGAGCAGTACTTC
CDR3aa: CASSLEGGTGVQRREQYF
abundance: many
j_gene: TRBJ2-7
d_gene: TRBD1
v_gene: TRBV28

CDR3nt: TGCAGTGCTAGTGGGACAGGAGGTTTCTACGAGCAGTACTTC
CDR3aa: CSASGTGGFYEQYF
abundance: many
j_gene: TRBJ2-7
d_gene: TRBD1
v_gene: TRBV20-1

CDR3nt: TGTGCCAGCAGTCGACTAGCGGGAGCGGGCAACCAAGAGACCCAGTACTTC
CDR3aa: CASSRLAGAGNQETQYF
abundance: once
j_gene: TRBJ2-5
d_gene: TRBD2
v_gene: TRBV6-1

CDR3nt: TGTGCCAGCAGTTACTCTGAAGACAGAGCCAAGAGGACCCAGTACTTC
CDR3aa: CASSYSEDRAKRTQYF
abundance: -
j_gene: TRBJ2-5
d_gene: -
v_gene: TRBV6-5

CDR3nt: TGTGCCAGCACTAGACAGGGGGAGTTCTATGGCTACACCTTC
CDR3aa: CASTRQGEFYGYTF
abundance: few
j_gene: TRBJ1-2
d_gene: TRBD1
v_gene: TRBV12-3/TRBV12-4

CDR3nt: TGTGCCAGCAGCTTAGAGTCGGTGGAGCGAGAGACCCAGTACTTC
CDR3aa: CASSLESVERETQYF
abundance: few
j_gene: TRBJ2-5
d_gene: -
v_gene: TRBV11-2

CDR3nt: TGCGCCAGCAGTGAGGGCCTTTACGAGCAGTACTTC
CDR3aa: CASSEGLYEQYF
abundance: -
j_gene: TRBJ2-7
d_gene: -
v_gene: TRBV10-1

CDR3nt: TGTGCCAGCATCCCACTAGCTGCCACAGATACGCAGTATTTT
CDR3aa: CASIPLAATDTQYF
abundance: -
j_gene: TRBJ2-3
d_gene: -
v_gene: TRBV6-1

CDR3nt: TGTGCCAGCAGAACACAGGGGGCGCTGATCCCAAAGACCCAGTACTTC
CDR3aa: CASRTQGALIPKTQYF
abundance: -
j_gene: TRBJ2-5
d_gene: TRBD1
v_gene: TRBV6-2/TRBV6-3

CDR3nt: TGTGCCAGCAGTTCGAGGCTAAGTATGGACACTGAAGCTTTCTTT
CDR3aa: CASSSRLSMDTEAFF
abundance: -
j_gene: TRBJ1-1
d_gene: -
v_gene: TRBV6-2/TRBV6-3

CDR3nt: TGTGCCAGCAAGCCTTTCTCTGGAAACACCATATATTTT
CDR3aa: CASKPFSGNTIYF
abundance: -
j_gene: TRBJ1-3
d_gene: -
v_gene: TRBV12-3/TRBV12-4

CDR3nt: TGTGCCAGCAGCTCCCCCCAGGTCTTCGCGACTGAAGCTTTCTTT
CDR3aa: CASSSPQVFATEAFF
abundance: -
j_gene: TRBJ1-1
d_gene: -
v_gene: TRBV11-3

CDR3nt: TGTGCCACCAGCAGAGATCTAGCGGGGGCCAGAGAGACCCAGTACTTC
CDR3aa: CATSRDLAGARETQYF
abundance: many
j_gene: TRBJ2-5
d_gene: TRBD2
v_gene: TRBV15

CDR3nt: TGCGCCAGCAGCTTCAACAGGGCCTACGAGCAGTACTTC
CDR3aa: CASSFNRAYEQYF
abundance: many
j_gene: TRBJ2-7
d_gene: -
v_gene: TRBV5-1

CDR3nt: TGTGCCAGCTCACCACGCCAGCAGAACACTGAAGCTTTCTTT
CDR3aa: CASSPRQQNTEAFF
abundance: many
j_gene: TRBJ1-1
d_gene: -
v_gene: TRBV18

CDR3nt: TGTGCCTGGAGTGTCTACAGCCAAGAGACCCAGTACTTC
CDR3aa: CAWSVYSQETQYF
abundance: -
j_gene: TRBJ2-5
d_gene: -
v_gene: TRBV30

CDR3nt: TGTGCCAGCAGTTACTCGGAGACAGGGGGCGAGCAGTACTTC
CDR3aa: CASSYSETGGEQYF
abundance: -
j_gene: TRBJ2-7
d_gene: TRBD1
v_gene: TRBV6-5

CDR3nt: TGTGCCAGCAGTTACTCGAACGTTCCAAGCTCCTACGAGCAGTACTTC
CDR3aa: CASSYSNVPSSYEQYF
abundance: many
j_gene: TRBJ2-7
d_gene: -
v_gene: TRBV6-5

CDR3nt: TGCAGTGTGGAGGACAGGGGGACAGAGACCCAGTACTTC
CDR3aa: CSVEDRGTETQYF
abundance: -
j_gene: TRBJ2-5
d_gene: TRBD1
v_gene: TRBV20-1

CDR3nt: TGTGCCAGCACTCTTCAATCGCGGGGGGTCAACGAGCAGTACTTC
CDR3aa: CASTLQSRGVNEQYF
abundance: many
j_gene: TRBJ2-7
d_gene: TRBD2
v_gene: TRBV6-4

CDR3nt: TGTGCCAGCAGTTACCCAGCGAGGGGGACCCAGTACTTC
CDR3aa: CASSYPARGTQYF
abundance: -
j_gene: TRBJ2-5
d_gene: -
v_gene: TRBV6-5